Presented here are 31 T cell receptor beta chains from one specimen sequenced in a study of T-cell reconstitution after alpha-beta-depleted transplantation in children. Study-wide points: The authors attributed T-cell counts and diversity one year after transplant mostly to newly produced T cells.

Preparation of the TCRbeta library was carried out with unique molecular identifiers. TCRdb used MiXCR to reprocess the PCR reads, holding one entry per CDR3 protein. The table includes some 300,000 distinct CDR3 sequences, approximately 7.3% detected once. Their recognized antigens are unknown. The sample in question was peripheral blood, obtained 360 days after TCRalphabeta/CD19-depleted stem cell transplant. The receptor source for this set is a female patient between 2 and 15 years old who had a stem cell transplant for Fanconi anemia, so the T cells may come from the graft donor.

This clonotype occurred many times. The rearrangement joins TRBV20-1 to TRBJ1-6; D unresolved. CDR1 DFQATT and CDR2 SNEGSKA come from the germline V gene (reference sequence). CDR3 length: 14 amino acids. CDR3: CSALLGRENSPLHF. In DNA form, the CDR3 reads TGCAGCGCCTTATTAGGACGGGAGAATTCACCCCTCCACTTT.

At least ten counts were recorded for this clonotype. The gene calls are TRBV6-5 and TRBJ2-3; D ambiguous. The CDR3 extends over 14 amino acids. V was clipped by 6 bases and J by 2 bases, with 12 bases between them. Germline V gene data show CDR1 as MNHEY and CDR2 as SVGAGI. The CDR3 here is CASSRGGSTDTQYF. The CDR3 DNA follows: TGTGCCAGCAGCCGCGGTGGGTCCACAGATACGCAGTATTTT.

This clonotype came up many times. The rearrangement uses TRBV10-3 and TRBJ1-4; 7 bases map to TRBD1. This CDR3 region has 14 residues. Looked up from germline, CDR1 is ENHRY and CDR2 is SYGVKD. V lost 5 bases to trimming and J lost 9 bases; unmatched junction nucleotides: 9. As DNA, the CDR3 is TGTGCCATCAGTCAGGACAGGACTAAGCAAAAACTGTTTTTT. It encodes CAISQDRTKQKLFF.

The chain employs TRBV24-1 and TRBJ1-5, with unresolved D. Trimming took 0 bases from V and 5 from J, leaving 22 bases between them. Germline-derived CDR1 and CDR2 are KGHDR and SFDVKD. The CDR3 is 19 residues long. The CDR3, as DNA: TGTGCCACCAGTGATTTGGTCGTTGCCCCCGGACGGGAGGATCAGCCCCAGCATTTT. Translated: CATSDLVVAPGREDQPQHF.

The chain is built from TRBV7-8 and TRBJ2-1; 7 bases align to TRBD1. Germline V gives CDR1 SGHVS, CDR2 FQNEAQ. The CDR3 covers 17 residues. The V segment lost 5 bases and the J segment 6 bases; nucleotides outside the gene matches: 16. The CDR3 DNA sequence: TGTGCCAGCAGCCCCCTACCAACGACAGGGTTGGCCAATGAGCAGTTCTTC. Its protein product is CASSPLPTTGLANEQFF.

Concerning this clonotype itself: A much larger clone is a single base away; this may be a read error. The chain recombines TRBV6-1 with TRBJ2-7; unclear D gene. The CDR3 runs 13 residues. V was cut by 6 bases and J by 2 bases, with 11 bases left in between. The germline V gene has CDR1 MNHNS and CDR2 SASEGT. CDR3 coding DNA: TGTGCCAGCAGAACGACGGCAACCTACGAGCAGTACTTC. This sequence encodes CASRTTATYEQYF.

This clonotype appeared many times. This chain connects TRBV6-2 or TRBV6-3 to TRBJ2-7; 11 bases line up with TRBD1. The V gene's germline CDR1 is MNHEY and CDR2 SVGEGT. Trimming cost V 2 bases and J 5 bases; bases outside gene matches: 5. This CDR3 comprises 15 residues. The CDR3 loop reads CASSYRTGGADEQYF. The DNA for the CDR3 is TGTGCCAGCAGTTACCGGACAGGGGGCGCGGACGAGCAGTACTTC.

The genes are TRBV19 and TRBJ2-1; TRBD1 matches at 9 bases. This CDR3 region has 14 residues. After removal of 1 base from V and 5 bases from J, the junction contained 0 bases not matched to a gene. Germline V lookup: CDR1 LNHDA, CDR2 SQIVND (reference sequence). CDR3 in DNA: TGTGCCAGTAGTATAGGGACAGGGGACAATGAGCAGTTCTTC. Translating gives CASSIGTGDNEQFF.

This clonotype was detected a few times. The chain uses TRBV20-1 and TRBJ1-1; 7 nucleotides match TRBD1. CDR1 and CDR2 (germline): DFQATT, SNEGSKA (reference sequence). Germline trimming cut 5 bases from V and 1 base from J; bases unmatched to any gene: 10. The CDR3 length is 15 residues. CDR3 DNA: TGCAGTGCTTTCCCGGGGGCAGGGGGGAACACTGAAGCTTTCTTT. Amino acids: CSAFPGAGGNTEAFF.

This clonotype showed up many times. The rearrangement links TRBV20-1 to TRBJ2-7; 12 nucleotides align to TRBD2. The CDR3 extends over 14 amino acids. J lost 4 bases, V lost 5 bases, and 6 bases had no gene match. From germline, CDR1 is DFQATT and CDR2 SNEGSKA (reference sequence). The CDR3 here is CSARASGRGYEQYF. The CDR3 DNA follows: TGCAGTGCTCGCGCTAGCGGGAGGGGGTACGAGCAGTACTTC.

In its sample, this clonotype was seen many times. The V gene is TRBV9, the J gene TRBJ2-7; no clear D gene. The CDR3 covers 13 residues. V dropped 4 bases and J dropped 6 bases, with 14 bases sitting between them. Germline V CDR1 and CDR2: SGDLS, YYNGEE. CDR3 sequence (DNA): TGTGCCAGCAGCCGCCGTTTGGATCGCGAGCAGTACTTC. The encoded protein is CASSRRLDREQYF.

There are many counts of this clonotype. In DNA form, the CDR3 reads TGTGCCAGCAGCTTAATTCCAGTGGGGGAGAACACTGAAGCTTTCTTT. It encodes CASSLIPVGENTEAFF. The J gene is TRBJ1-1, the V gene TRBV7-9, with a weak D call TRBD1 (5 bases). This CDR3 spans 16 amino acids. Trimming removed 2 bases at V and 1 base at J, with 14 bases between. CDR1 is SEHNR and CDR2 is FQNEAQ in the germline V gene (reference sequence).

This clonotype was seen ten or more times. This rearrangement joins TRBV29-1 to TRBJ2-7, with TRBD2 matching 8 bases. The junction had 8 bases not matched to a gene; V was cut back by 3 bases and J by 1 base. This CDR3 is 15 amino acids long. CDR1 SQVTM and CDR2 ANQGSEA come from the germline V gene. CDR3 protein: CSVERVVAGSYEQYF. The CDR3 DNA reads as TGCAGCGTTGAGCGTGTGGTAGCGGGGTCCTACGAGCAGTACTTC.

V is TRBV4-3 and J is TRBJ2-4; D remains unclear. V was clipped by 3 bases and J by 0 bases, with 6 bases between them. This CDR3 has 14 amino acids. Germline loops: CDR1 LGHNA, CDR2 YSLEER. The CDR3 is CASSQIGAKNIQYF. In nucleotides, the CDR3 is TGCGCCAGCAGCCAGATAGGAGCCAAAAACATTCAGTACTTC.

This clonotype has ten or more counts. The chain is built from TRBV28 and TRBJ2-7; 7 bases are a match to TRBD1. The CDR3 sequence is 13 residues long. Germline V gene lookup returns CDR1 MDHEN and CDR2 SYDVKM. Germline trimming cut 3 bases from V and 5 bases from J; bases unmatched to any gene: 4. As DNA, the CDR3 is TGTGCCAGCAGTTTCGACAGGGTAGACGAGCAGTACGTC. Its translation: CASSFDRVDEQYV.

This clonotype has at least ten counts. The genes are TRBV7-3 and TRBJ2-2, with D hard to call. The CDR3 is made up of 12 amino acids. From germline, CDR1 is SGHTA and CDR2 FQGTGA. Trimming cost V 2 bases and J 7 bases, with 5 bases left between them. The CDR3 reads CASSLSRGELFF. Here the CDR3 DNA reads TGTGCCAGCAGCTTATCTCGCGGGGAGCTGTTTTTT.

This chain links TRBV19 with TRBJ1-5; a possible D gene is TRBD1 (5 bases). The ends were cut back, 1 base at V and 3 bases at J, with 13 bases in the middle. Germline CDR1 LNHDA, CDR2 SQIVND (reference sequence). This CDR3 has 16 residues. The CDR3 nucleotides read TGTGCCAGTAGTATAGGGGGGACGGTAGACAATCAGCCCCAGCATTTT. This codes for CASSIGGTVDNQPQHF.

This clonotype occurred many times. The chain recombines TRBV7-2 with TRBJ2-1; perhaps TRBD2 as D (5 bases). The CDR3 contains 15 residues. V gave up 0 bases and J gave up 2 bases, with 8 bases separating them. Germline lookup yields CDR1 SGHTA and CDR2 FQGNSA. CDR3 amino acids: CASSLASGAYNEQFF. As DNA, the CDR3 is TGTGCCAGCAGCTTAGCCAGCGGAGCCTACAATGAGCAGTTCTTC. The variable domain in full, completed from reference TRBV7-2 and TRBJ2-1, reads GAGVSQSPSNKVTEKGKDVELRCDPISGHTALYWYRQSLGQGLEFLIYFQGNSAPDKSGLPSDRFSAERTGGSVSTLTIQRTQQEDSAVYLCASSLASGAYNEQFFGPGTRLTVL.

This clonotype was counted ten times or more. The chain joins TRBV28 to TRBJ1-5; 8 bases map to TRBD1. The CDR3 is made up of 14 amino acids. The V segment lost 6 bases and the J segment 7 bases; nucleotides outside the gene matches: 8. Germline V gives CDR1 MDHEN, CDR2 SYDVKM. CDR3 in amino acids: CASRDRVGGQPQHF. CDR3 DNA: TGTGCCAGCAGGGACAGGGTAGGAGGACAGCCCCAGCATTTT. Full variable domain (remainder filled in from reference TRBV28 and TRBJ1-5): DVKVTQSSRYLVKRTGEKVFLECVQDMDHENMFWYRQDPGLGLRLIYFSYDVKMKEKGDIPEGYSVSREKKERFSLILESASTNQTSMYLCASRDRVGGQPQHFGDGTRLSIL.

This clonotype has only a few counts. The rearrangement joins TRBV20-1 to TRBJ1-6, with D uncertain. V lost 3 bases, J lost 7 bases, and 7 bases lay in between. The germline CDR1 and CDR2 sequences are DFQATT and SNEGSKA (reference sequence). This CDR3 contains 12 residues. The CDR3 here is CSARPTNSPLHF. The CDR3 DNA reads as TGCAGTGCTAGGCCTACAAATTCACCCCTCCACTTT.

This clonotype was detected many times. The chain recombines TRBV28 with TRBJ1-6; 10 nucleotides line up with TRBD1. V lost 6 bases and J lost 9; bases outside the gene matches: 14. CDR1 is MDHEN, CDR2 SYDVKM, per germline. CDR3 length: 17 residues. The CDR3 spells CASRYARATGGGSPLHF. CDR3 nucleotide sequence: TGTGCCAGCAGGTACGCCCGTGCGACAGGGGGCGGTTCACCCCTCCACTTT.

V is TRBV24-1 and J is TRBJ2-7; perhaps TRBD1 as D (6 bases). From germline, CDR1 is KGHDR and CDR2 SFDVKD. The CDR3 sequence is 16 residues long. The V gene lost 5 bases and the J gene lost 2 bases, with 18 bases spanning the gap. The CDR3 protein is CATSGSSDRGAYEQYF. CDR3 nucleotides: TGTGCCACCAGTGGATCCTCGGACAGAGGAGCCTACGAGCAGTACTTC.

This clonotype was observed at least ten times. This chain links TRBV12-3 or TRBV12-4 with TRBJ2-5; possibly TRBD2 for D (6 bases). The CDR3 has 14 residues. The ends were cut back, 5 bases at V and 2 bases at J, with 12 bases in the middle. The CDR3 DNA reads TGTGCCAGCAGTATTACCGGGACTCAAGAGACCCAGTACTTC. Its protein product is CASSITGTQETQYF.

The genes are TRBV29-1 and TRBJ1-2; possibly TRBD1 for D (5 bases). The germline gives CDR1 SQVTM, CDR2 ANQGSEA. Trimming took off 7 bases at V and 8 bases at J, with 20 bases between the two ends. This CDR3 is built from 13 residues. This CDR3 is CSDSRGGSGGYTF. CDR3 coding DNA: TGCAGCGACTCCCGGGGGGGGAGCGGGGGCTACACCTTC.

The DNA for the CDR3 is TGTGCCAGCAGTGACGACAGCAACCCCTACGAGCAGTACTTC. Translated: CASSDDSNPYEQYF. This chain uses TRBV2 with TRBJ2-7, with D maybe TRBD1 (5 bases). The germline V gene has CDR1 SNHLY and CDR2 FYNNEI. The CDR3 runs 14 residues. Trimming stripped 3 bases from V and 2 bases from J, with 11 bases between.

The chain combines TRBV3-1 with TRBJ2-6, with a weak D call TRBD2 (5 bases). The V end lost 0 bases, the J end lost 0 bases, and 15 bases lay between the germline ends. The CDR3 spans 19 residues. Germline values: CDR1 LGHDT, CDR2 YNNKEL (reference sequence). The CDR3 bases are TGTGCCAGCAGCCAAGATTGGCCTACCGGACTCTCTGGGGCCAACGTCCTGACTTTC. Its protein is CASSQDWPTGLSGANVLTF.

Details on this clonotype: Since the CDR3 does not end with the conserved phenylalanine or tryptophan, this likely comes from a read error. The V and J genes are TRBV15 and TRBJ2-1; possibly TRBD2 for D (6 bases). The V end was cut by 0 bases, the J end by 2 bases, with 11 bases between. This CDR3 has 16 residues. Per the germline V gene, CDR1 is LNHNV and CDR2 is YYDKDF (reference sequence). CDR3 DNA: TGTGCCACCAGCAGAGATAGGAGGGGCCCCTACAATGAGCAGTTCATC. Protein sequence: CATSRDRRGPYNEQFI.

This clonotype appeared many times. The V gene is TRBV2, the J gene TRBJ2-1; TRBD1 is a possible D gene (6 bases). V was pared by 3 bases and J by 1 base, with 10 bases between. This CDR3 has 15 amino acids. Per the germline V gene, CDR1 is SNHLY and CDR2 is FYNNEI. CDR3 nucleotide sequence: TGTGCCAGCAGTGATGACAGGTTATCCTACAATGAGCAGTTCTTC. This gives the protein CASSDDRLSYNEQFF. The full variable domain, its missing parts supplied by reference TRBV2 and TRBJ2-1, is EPEVTQTPSHQVTQMGQEVILRCVPISNHLYFYWYRQILGQKVEFLVSFYNNEISEKSEIFDDQFSVERPDGSNFTLKIRSTKLEDSAMYFCASSDDRLSYNEQFFGPGTRLTVL.

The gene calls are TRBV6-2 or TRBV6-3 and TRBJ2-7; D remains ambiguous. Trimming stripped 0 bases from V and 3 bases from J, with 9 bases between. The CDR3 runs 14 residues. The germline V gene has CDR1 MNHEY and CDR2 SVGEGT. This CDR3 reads CASSYSGIHYEQYF. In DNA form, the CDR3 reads TGTGCCAGCAGTTACTCTGGGATCCACTACGAGCAGTACTTC.

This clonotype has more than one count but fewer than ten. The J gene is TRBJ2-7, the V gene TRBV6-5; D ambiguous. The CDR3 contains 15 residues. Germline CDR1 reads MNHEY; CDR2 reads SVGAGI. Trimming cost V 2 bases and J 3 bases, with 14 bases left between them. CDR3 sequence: CASSYRSISFYEQYF. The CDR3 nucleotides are TGTGCCAGCAGTTACAGAAGTATTTCCTTCTACGAGCAGTACTTC.

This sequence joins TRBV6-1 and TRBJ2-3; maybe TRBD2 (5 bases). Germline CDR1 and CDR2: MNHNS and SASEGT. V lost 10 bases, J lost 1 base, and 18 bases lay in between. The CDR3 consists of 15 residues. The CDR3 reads CATSRGAPGTDTQYF. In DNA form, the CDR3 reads TGTGCCACCTCTCGGGGAGCGCCGGGCACAGATACGCAGTATTTT.